This T cell receptor beta chain came from a study of T cells in tuberculosis. Study conclusions and caveats: Smaller distances to GMM-specific TCRs suggested their expansion in active tuberculosis.

A word on this clone: Its antigen remains unidentified.

Libraries were prepared by immunoSEQ multiplex PCR; TCRdb keeps only in-frame clonotypes and omits some of them. The sample shows fewer than 30,000 clones, 80% to 95% of them seen only once. The germline gives CDR1 SGHRS, CDR2 YFSETQ. V lost 2 bases to trimming and J lost 0 bases; unmatched junction nucleotides: 9. The length of the CDR3 is 18 residues. Sequenced: PBMCs. The origin of this receptor is a donor aged 5 to 30 with latent tuberculosis or without tuberculosis infection. This sequence joins TRBV5-1 and TRBJ2-7, with 12 positions matching TRBD2. The CDR3: CASSFLAGGLMSSYEQYF. The CDR3 DNA is TGCGCCAGCAGCTTTCTAGCGGGGGGGCTGATGAGCTCCTACGAGCAGTACTTC.